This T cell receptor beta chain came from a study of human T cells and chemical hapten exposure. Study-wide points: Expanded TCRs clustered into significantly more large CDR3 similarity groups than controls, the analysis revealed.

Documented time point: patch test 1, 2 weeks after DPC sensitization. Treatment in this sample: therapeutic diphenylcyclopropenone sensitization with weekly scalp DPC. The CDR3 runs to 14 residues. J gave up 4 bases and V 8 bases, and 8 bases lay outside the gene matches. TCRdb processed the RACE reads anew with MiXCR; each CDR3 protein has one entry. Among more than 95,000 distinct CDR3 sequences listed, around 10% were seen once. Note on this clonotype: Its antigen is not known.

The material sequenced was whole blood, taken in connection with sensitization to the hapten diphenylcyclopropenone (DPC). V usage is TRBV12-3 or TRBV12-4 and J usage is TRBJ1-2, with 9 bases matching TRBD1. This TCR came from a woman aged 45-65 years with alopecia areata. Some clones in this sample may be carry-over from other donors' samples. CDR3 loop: CASGGTGGIYGYTF. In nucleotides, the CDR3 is TGTGCCAGCGGGGGAACAGGGGGCATCTATGGCTACACCTTC.